This TCR beta chain is drawn from a study of OX40 agonist ivuxolimab in advanced cancers. Whole-study context: Dose-escalation patients suffered from hepatocellular carcinoma, melanoma, renal cell or head and neck cancer. Broader study findings: At 0.1 to 3.0 mg/kg, CD4+ and CD8+ blood T cells expanded clonally by week 6. CD8+ T cells (on average) carried more expanded clones than CD4+ T cells.

TCRdb's copy holds only in-frame clones and misses some; the assay was immunoSEQ multiplex PCR. The sample records 85,000 to 90,000 clones, 90% to 95% being singletons. As regards this clone: Its target is not known.

Sequenced here: CD4+ or CD8+ T cells sorted from blood, sampled in a trial of the OX40 agonist ivuxolimab. The receptor's source is an adult with an advanced solid tumor such as melanoma, head and neck, liver or kidney cancer.

The CDR3, as DNA: TGTGCCAGCAGCGTAGAGGGTGCGGGAGCAAGCACAGATACGCAGTATTTT. This gives the protein CASSVEGAGASTDTQYF. The chain uses TRBV9 and TRBJ2-3, with 7 bases that match TRBD2. Germline V gene data show CDR1 as SGDLS and CDR2 as YYNGEE. With V trimmed by 0 bases and J by 0 bases, 7 bases remained unmatched. CDR3 size: 17 residues.